Shown below are 8 T cell receptor beta chains from a single sample sequenced in a study of blood T cell repertoires in COVID-19. This table comes from immunoSEQ multiplex PCR, and its TCRdb copy is limited to in-frame clones, with some not included. Here the sample spans about 300,000 clones, more than 75% being singletons. The sequencing sample was made of PBMCs or T cells enriched from blood (not recorded which). The receptors shown here come from a man between 25 and 39 years old who had recovered from COVID-19.

This chain uses TRBV6-6 with TRBJ1-5, with 7 bases aligning to TRBD1. Germline lookup yields CDR1 MNHNY and CDR2 SVGAGI (reference sequence). After removal of 6 bases from V and 4 bases from J, the junction contained 9 bases not matched to a gene. This CDR3 has 15 residues. The CDR3 coding sequence is TGTGCCAGCAGCCGAGGACAGGCCGATAATCAGCCCCAGCATTTT. Translation gives CASSRGQADNQPQHF.

This chain links TRBV19 with TRBJ2-3; 10 bases align to TRBD2. In germline, CDR1 is LNHDA, CDR2 SQIVND (reference sequence). Losses at the gene ends were 2 bases for V and 4 bases for J; bases not matched to a gene: 6. CDR3 size: 16 residues. The CDR3 sequence is CASSIRSSGSPDTQYF. Written as DNA, the CDR3 is TGTGCCAGTAGTATAAGGTCTAGCGGGAGCCCAGATACGCAGTATTTT.

The rearrangement joins TRBV28 to TRBJ2-7, with D possibly TRBD1 on 5 matching bases. This CDR3 has 12 residues. Germline V CDR1 and CDR2: MDHEN, SYDVKM. The V end was cut by 6 bases, the J end by 7 bases, with 13 bases between. CDR3 DNA: TGTGCCAGCAGCCCCAGGGTCGGGGAGCAGTACTTC. This translates into CASSPRVGEQYF.

The rearrangement joins TRBV5-4 to TRBJ2-5; D remains unclear. Germline V gene data show CDR1 as SGHNT and CDR2 as YYREEE (reference sequence). Deletions cut 4 bases from V and 2 bases from J, with 12 bases between. This CDR3 is built from 14 residues. CDR3 loop: CASSPPGRQETQYF. The DNA of the CDR3 is TGTGCCAGCAGCCCCCCTGGCAGACAAGAGACCCAGTACTTC.

CDR3 coding DNA: TGTGCCAGCAGTCGGACTAGCGGGGGGGCCCTCCCAGATACGCAGTATTTT. Protein sequence: CASSRTSGGALPDTQYF. J is TRBJ2-3 and V is TRBV6-6, with TRBD2 identical over 15 bases. This CDR3 is built from 17 residues. Germline V gene data show CDR1 as MNHNY and CDR2 as SVGAGI (reference sequence). V shed 5 bases and J 4 bases; nucleotides not matched to a gene: 7.

The V call is TRBV5-8, the J call TRBJ1-5, with 8 positions matching TRBD1. J lost 7 bases, V lost 4 bases, and 10 bases had no gene match. The CDR3 is 15 amino acids. Germline V CDR1 and CDR2: SGHTS, YDEGEE. CDR3 in amino acids: CASSTNDRGGQPQHF. Written as DNA, the CDR3 is TGTGCCAGCAGCACCAACGACAGGGGAGGCCAGCCCCAGCATTTT.

The chain recombines TRBV30 with TRBJ1-5, with a tentative D call TRBD1 (5 bases). CDR1 is GTSNPN, CDR2 SVGIG, per germline (reference sequence). The V and J ends lost 4 bases and 6 bases respectively, with 13 bases between them. This CDR3 comprises 13 residues. The CDR3 nucleotides are TGTGCCTGGAACCCTGGGGCAGGTCAGCCCCAGCATTTT. This sequence encodes CAWNPGAGQPQHF. Drawing the rest from reference TRBV30 and TRBJ1-5, the complete variable domain is SQTIHQWPATLVQPVGSPLSLECTVEGTSNPNLYWYRQAAGRGLQLLFYSVGIGQISSEVPQNLSASRPQDRQFILSSKKLLLSDSGFYLCAWNPGAGQPQHFGDGTRLSIL.

V usage is TRBV18 and J usage is TRBJ2-1, with no clear D. The germline gives CDR1 KGHSH, CDR2 LQKENI. The CDR3 covers 12 residues. V was clipped by 2 bases and J by 8 bases, with 7 bases between them. In DNA, the CDR3 is TGTGCCAGCTCACCAATTCTCGATGAGCAGTTCTTC. Amino acid sequence: CASSPILDEQFF.